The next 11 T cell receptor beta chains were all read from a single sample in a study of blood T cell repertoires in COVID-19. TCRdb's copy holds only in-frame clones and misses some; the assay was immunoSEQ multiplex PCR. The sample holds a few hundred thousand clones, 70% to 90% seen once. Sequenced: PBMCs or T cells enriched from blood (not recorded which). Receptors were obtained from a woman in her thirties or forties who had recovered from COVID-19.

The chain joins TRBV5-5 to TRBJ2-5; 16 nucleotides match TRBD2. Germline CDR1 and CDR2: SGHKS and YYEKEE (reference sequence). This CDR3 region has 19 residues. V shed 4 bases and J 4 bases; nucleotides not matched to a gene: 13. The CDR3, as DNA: TGTGCCAGCAGCCCCCTGGGGGGGGGACTAGCGGGAGGGCGAGAGACCCAGTACTTC. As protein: CASSPLGGGLAGGRETQYF.

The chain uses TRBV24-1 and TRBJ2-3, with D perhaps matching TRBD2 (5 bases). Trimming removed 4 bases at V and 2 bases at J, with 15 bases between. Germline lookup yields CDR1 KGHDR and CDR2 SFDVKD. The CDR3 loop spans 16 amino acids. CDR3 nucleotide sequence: TGTGCCACCAGTGACCCACGGGGTCCCCTCACAGATACGCAGTATTTT. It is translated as CATSDPRGPLTDTQYF.

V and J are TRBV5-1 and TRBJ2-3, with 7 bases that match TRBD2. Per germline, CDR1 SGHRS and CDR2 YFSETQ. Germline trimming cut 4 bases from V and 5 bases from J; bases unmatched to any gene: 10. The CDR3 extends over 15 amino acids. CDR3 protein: CASSGEGRAIDTQYF. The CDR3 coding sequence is TGCGCCAGCAGCGGGGAGGGGCGGGCCATAGATACGCAGTATTTT.

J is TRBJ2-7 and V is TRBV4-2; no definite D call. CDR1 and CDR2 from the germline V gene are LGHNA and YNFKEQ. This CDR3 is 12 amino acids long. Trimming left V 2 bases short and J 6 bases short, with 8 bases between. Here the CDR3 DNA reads TGTGCCAGCAGCCAACTTAGTGGCGAGCAGTACTTC. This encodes CASSQLSGEQYF.

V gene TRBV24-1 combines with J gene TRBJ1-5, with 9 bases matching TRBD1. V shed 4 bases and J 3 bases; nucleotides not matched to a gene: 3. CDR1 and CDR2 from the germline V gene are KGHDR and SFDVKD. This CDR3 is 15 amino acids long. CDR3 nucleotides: TGTGCCACCAGTGAAGGACAGGGGCCCAATCAGCCCCAGCATTTT. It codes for CATSEGQGPNQPQHF.

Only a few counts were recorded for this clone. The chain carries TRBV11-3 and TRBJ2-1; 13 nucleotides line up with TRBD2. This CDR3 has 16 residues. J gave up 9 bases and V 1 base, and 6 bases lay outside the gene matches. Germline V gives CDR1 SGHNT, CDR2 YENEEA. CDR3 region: CASSLGGTSGTLEQFF. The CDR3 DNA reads TGTGCCAGCAGCTTAGGCGGGACTAGCGGGACCCTTGAGCAGTTCTTC.

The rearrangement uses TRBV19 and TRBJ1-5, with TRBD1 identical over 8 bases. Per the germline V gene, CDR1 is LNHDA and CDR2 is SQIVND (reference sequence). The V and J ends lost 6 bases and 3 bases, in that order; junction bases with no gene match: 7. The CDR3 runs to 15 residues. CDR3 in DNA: TGTGCCAGTAGCGGGACAGGCACCTACAATCAGCCCCAGCATTTT. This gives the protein CASSGTGTYNQPQHF.

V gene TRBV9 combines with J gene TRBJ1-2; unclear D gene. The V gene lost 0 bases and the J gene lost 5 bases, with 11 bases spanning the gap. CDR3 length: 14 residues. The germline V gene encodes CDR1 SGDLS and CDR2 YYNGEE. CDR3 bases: TGTGCCAGCAGCGTAGACGACACCTTATATGGCTACACCTTC. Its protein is CASSVDDTLYGYTF.

The CDR3 protein is CATQAGGSYEQYF. The CDR3 bases are TGTGCCACCCAGGCAGGGGGGTCCTACGAGCAGTACTTC. This chain links TRBV6-5 with TRBJ2-7; a weak D match, TRBD1 (7 bases). This CDR3 region has 13 residues. Germline V gene sequence: CDR1 MNHEY, CDR2 SVGAGI. Trimming pared 10 bases from V and 1 base from J, leaving 14 bases between.

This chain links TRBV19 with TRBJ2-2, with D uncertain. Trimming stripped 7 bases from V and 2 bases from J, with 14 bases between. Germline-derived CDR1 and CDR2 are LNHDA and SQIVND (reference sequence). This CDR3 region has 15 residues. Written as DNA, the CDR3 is TGTGCCAGTATCAATGGGCAGCTTAACACCGGGGAGCTGTTTTTT. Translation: CASINGQLNTGELFF.

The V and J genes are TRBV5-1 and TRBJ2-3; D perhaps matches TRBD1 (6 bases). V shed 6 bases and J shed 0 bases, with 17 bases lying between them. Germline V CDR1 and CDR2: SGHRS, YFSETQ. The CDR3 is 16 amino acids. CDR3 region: CASNPSTGFSTDTQYF. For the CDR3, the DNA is TGCGCCAGCAACCCCTCGACAGGCTTCAGCACAGATACGCAGTATTTT.